Shown below are 7 T cell receptor beta chains from a single sample sequenced in a study of blood T cell repertoires in COVID-19. The repertoire was sequenced with immunoSEQ multiplex PCR; TCRdb's copy has only in-frame clones and lacks some. The table records fewer than 400,000 clones, around 87% of them present only once. The specimen was peripheral blood. The receptors were gathered from a human donor in a cohort sampled during active COVID-19.

J is TRBJ2-7 and V is TRBV6-6; 12 nucleotides match TRBD1. CDR1 is MNHNY and CDR2 is SVGAGI in the germline V gene (reference sequence). The CDR3 totals 16 residues. J gave up 5 bases and V 2 bases, and 7 bases lay outside the gene matches. CDR3 in amino acids: CASSYQWGQGADEQYF. CDR3 bases: TGTGCCAGCAGTTACCAATGGGGACAGGGGGCTGACGAGCAGTACTTC.

The J gene is TRBJ2-2, the V gene TRBV7-9; the match to TRBD2 covers 12 bases. V lost 6 bases, J lost 6 bases, and 8 bases stayed unmatched. Germline loops: CDR1 SEHNR, CDR2 FQNEAQ (reference sequence). The CDR3 length is 16 residues. The CDR3 region has the DNA TGTGCCAGCAGTTCTAGCGGGGGGGCACCCGCCGGGGAGCTGTTTTTT. This sequence encodes CASSSSGGAPAGELFF.

The genes are TRBV7-3 and TRBJ2-5; 7 nucleotides match TRBD1. This CDR3 is 13 amino acids long. Germline CDR1 and CDR2: SGHTA and FQGTGA. Trimming at V came to 5 bases and at J to 5 bases, leaving 5 bases not matched to a gene. CDR3 loop: CASSQTGEETQYF. CDR3 DNA: TGTGCCAGCAGCCAAACAGGGGAGGAGACCCAGTACTTC.

This rearrangement joins TRBV11-2 to TRBJ2-7, with D possibly TRBD2 on 5 matching bases. V lost 0 bases and J lost 5, with 14 bases in between. Germline assignment: CDR1 SGHAT and CDR2 FQNNGV. CDR3 length equals 15 residues. The chain's CDR3 is CASSLDGLAGHEQYF. CDR3 DNA: TGTGCCAGCAGCTTAGATGGCCTAGCTGGGCACGAGCAGTACTTC.

This sequence joins TRBV6-5 and TRBJ2-2; TRBD1 is a possible D gene (5 bases). Germline assignment: CDR1 MNHEY and CDR2 SVGAGI. The CDR3 contains 14 residues. Trimming took off 10 bases at V and 3 bases at J, with 15 bases between the two ends. The CDR3 is CATQGGVYTGELFF. The CDR3 DNA follows: TGTGCCACTCAGGGTGGGGTATACACCGGGGAGCTGTTTTTT.

The rearrangement uses TRBV19 and TRBJ2-3; no clear D. This CDR3 has 13 amino acids. The germline gives CDR1 LNHDA, CDR2 SQIVND (reference sequence). Trimming shortened V by 3 bases and J by 2 bases, and 6 bases separated the two germline ends. This chain's CDR3 is CASSIGTTDTQYF. CDR3 DNA: TGTGCCAGTAGTATTGGCACCACAGATACGCAGTATTTT. The full variable domain, its missing parts supplied by reference TRBV19 and TRBJ2-3, is DGGITQSPKYLFRKEGQNVTLSCEQNLNHDAMYWYRQDPGQGLRLIYYSQIVNDFQKGDIAEGYSVSREKKESFPLTVTSAQKNPTAFYLCASSIGTTDTQYFGPGTRLTVL.

Comments on this clone: The DNA is omitted, as the CDR3 cannot be located on it reliably, and the CDR3 follows TCRdb's listing. The rearrangement links TRBV7-3 to TRBJ2-1; the table names TRBD2, a call not compared with the DNA. The CDR3 extends over 21 residues, inclusive of both ends. Germline values: CDR1 SGHTA, CDR2 FQGTGA. CDR3 in amino acids: CASSLFFGPYRWDLGDNEQFF.